This entry features one TCR beta chain sequence. Under the authors' procedure: A per-sample median of roughly 96,000 TCRs was observed, with a range of roughly 20,000 to 750,000. TCRdb fed the RACE reads into MiXCR, producing one record per CDR3 protein. These V and J calls are TCRdb output, not the study's own analysis. The sample carries 300,000 to 450,000 distinct CDR3 sequences, 4.5% to 6% recorded once. This entry comes from a study of human T cells and chemical hapten exposure. The time point here: pre-sensitization, week 0. Documented treatment: therapeutic diphenylcyclopropenone sensitization with weekly scalp DPC. Germline V gene lookup returns CDR1 SGHRS and CDR2 YFSETQ. V lost 0 bases, J lost 8 bases, and 12 bases lay in between. CDR3 size: 14 residues.

The sequencing used whole blood, collected in connection with sensitization to the hapten diphenylcyclopropenone (DPC). This receptor was taken from a woman aged 45-59 years with alopecia areata. Some clones in this sample may be carry-over from other donors' samples. J is TRBJ2-1 and V is TRBV5-1, with D tentatively TRBD1 (5 bases). This chain's CDR3 is CASSLGQGRDEQFF. In DNA form, the CDR3 reads TGCGCCAGCAGCTTGGGCCAGGGAAGAGATGAGCAGTTCTTC.